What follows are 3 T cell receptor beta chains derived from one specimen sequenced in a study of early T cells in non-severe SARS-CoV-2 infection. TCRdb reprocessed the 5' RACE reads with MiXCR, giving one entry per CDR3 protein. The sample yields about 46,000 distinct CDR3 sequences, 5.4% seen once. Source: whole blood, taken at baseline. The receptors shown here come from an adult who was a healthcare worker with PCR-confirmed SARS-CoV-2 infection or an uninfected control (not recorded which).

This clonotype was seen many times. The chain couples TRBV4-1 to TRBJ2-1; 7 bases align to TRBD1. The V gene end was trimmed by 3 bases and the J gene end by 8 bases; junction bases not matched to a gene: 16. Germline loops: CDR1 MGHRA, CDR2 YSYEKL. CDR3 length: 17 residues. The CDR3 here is CASSQYAGTANGDEQFF. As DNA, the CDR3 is TGCGCCAGCAGCCAGTACGCCGGGACAGCGAACGGAGATGAGCAGTTCTTC.

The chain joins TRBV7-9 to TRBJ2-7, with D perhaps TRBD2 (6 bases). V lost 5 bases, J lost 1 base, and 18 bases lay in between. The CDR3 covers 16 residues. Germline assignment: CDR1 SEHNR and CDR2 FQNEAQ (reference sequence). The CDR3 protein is CASSAASGSLSYEQYF. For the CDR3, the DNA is TGTGCCAGCAGCGCAGCCAGCGGGTCACTATCCTACGAGCAGTACTTC. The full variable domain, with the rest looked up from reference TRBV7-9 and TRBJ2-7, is DTGVSQNPRHKITKRGQNVTFRCDPISEHNRLYWYRQTLGQGPEFLTYFQNEAQLEKSRLLSDRFSAERPKGSFSTLEIQRTEQGDSAMYLCASSAASGSLSYEQYFGPGTRLTVT.

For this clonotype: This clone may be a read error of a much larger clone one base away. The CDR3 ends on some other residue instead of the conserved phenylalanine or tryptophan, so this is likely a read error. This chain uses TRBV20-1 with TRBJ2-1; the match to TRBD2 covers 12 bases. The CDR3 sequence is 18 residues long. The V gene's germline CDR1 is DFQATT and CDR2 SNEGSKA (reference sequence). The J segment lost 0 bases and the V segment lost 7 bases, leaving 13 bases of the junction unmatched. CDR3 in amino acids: CSGEPGLAGPSSYNEQFS. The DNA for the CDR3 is TGCAGTGGGGAACCGGGACTAGCGGGTCCGAGCTCCTACAATGAGCAGTTCTCC.